The clone carrying this T cell receptor beta chain has more than one count but fewer than ten. What it binds is not known. These data come from a study of Ad26.COV2.S vaccination and SARS-CoV-2 variants. About the study: Once, or twice with 56 days between doses, Ad26.COV2.S was given intramuscularly.

Study-wide results and caveats: Vaccinees reportedly had broad spike-specific CD8+ and CD4+ T cell responses.

Assay: immunoSEQ multiplex PCR; the TCRdb copy retains only in-frame clones and omits some. This repertoire shows roughly 380,000 clones, approximately 88% found once; its top ten account for around 3.6%. CDR3 size: 15 residues. Trimming left V 1 base short and J 4 bases short, with 11 bases between. Germline lookup yields CDR1 MNHEY and CDR2 SMNVEV (reference sequence). This sample's treatment: approximately 18 received Ad26.COV2.S at low or high dose, single or two shots; about 5 received placebo; per-sample allocation not given. Specimens were obtained on day 63 following the first vaccine or placebo injection. Ad26.COV2.S expressed prefusion-stabilized spike from the original Wuhan strain.

The specimen was peripheral blood, collected in a trial of Ad26.COV2.S vaccine versus placebo. The TCR sequence derives from a person between 18 and 59 years old who received the Ad26.COV2.S COVID-19 vaccine or a placebo. The chain carries TRBV27 and TRBJ1-5; TRBD1 is a possible D gene (5 bases). The CDR3: CASSLYQGENQPQHF. The CDR3 coding sequence is TGTGCCAGCAGTTTATACCAGGGCGAGAATCAGCCCCAGCATTTT.